Reported below is one T cell receptor beta chain. Its antigen is unknown. The protocol was immunoSEQ multiplex PCR, while the TCRdb copy is restricted to in-frame clones and leaves out a portion. The data contain about 130,000 clones, roughly 87% of them singletons. The sample belongs to a study of T cell responses to AZD1222 COVID-19 vaccine. Study at large: Pooling was applied to second doses at about 4 or about 12 weeks. Findings of the study overall: Rises in breadth and depth of Spike-specific TCRs came after two AZD1222 doses. Spike as a whole was targeted by vaccine-associated CD4 TCRs, dominant at 160-218 and 743-854. Variant regions that are unmutated are reportedly the target of nearly half of spike-specific TCRs.

The CDR3 covers 16 residues. V dropped 5 bases and J dropped 3; count of bases not matched to a gene: 12. In germline, CDR1 is MNHEY, CDR2 SVGEGT. The TCR sequence derives from an adult in good health. Specimen: peripheral blood, collected on day 0 of AZD1222 vaccination. V and J are TRBV6-2 or TRBV6-3 and TRBJ2-7, with 8 positions matching TRBD1. The CDR3 spells CASSTDRVEILYEQYF. CDR3 coding DNA: TGTGCCAGCAGTACGGACAGGGTCGAGATCCTCTACGAGCAGTACTTC.